This T cell receptor (beta chain) is from a study of sequential checkpoint blockade in melanoma. Treatment reported: randomized to nivolumab then ipilimumab (arm A) or the reverse (arm B). From thawed PBMCs, live CD3+CD8+ cells negative for CD19 and CD56 were sorted. Using immunoSEQ multiplex PCR, the repertoire was profiled, and TCRdb retains in-frame clones only, with some absent. The table records about 21,000 clones, about four fifths of them present only once. The CDR3 has 16 amino acids. Germline-derived CDR1 and CDR2 are SQVTM and ANQGSEA. The junction had 12 bases not matched to a gene; V was cut back by 5 bases and J by 4 bases.

The receptor comes from a human donor with melanoma. V gene TRBV29-1 combines with J gene TRBJ2-7; TRBD2 matches at 12 bases. The sample here was CD8+ T cells sorted from blood (inferred from file names), taken from a patient given nivolumab and ipilimumab in sequence. The CDR3 nucleotides are TGCAGCGTTCTCGCTAGCGGGAGGGAGGCAGGGTACGAGCAGTACTTC. Amino acid sequence: CSVLASGREAGYEQYF.